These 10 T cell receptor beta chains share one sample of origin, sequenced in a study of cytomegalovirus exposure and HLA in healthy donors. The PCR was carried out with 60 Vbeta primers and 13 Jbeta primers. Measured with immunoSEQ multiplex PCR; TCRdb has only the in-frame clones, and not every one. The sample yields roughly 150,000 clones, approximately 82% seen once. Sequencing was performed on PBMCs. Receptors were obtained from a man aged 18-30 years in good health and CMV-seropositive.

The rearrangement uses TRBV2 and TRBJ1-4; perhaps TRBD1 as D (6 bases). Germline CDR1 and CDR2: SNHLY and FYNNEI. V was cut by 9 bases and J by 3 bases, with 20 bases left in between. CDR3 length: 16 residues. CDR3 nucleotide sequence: TGTGCCAGGTCCCGTGCCCAGGGGACGTCTAATGAAAAACTGTTTTTT. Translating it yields CARSRAQGTSNEKLFF.

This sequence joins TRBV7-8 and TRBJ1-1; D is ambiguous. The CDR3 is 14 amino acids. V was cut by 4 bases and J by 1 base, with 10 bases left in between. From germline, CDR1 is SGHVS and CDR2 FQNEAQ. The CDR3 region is CASSSGGGNTEAFF. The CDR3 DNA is TGTGCCAGCAGCTCCGGCGGTGGGAACACTGAAGCTTTCTTT.

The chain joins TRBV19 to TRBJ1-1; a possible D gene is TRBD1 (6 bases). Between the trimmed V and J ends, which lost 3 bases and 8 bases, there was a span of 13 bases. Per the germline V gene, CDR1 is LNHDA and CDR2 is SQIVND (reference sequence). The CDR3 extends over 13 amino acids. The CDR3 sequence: CASSMRQGLEAFF. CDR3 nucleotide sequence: TGTGCCAGTAGTATGAGGCAGGGGCTGGAAGCTTTCTTT.

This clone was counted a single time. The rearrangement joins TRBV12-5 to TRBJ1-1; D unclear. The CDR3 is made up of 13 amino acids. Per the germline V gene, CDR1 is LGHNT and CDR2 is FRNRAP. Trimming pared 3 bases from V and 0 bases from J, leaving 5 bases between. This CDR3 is CASGFELNTEAFF. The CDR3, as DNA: TGTGCTAGTGGTTTTGAGTTGAACACTGAAGCTTTCTTT. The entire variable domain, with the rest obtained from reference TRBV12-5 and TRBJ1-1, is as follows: DARVTQTPRHKVTEMGQEVTMRCQPILGHNTVFWYRQTMMQGLELLAYFRNRAPLDDSGMPKDRFSAEMPDATLATLKIQPSEPRDSAVYFCASGFELNTEAFFGQGTRLTVV.

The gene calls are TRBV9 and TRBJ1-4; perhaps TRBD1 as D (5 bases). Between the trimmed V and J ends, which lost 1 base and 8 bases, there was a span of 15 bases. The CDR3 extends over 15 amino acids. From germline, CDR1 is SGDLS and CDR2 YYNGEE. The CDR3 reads CASSVMGQGGEKLFF. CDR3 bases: TGTGCCAGCAGCGTAATGGGGCAGGGAGGAGAAAAACTGTTTTTT.

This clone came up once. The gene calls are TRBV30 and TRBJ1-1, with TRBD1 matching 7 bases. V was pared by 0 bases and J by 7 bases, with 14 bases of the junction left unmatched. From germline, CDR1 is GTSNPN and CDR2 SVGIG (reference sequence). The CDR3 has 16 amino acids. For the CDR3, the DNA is TGTGCCTGGAGTGTACCTAGGACAGGACCCTCATGTGAAGCTTTCTTT. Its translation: CAWSVPRTGPSCEAFF.

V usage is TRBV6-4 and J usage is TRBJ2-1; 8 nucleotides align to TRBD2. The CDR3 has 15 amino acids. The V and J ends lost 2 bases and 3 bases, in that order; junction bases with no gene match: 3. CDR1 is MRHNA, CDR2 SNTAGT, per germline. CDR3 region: CASSDQAGDYNEQFF. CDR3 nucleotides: TGTGCCAGCAGTGACCAAGCGGGAGACTACAATGAGCAGTTCTTC.

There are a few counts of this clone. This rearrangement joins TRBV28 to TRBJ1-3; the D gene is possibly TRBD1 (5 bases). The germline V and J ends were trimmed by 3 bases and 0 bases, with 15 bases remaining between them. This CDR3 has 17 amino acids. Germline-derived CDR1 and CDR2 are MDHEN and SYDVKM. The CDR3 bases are TGTGCCAGCAGTTTGGCGTTCGATAGGGGCTCTGGAAACACCATATATTTT. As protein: CASSLAFDRGSGNTIYF.

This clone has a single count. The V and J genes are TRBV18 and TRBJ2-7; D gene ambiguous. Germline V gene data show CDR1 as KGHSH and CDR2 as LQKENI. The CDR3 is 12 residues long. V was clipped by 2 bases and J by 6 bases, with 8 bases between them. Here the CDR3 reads CASSPMASEQYF. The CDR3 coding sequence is TGTGCCAGCTCACCAATGGCTAGCGAGCAGTACTTC.

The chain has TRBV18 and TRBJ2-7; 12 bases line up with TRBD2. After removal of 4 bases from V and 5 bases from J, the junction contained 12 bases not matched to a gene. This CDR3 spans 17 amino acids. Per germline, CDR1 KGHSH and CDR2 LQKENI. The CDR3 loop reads CASSQPTSGRTPNEQYF. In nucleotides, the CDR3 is TGTGCCAGCTCACAACCTACTAGCGGGAGGACCCCGAACGAGCAGTACTTC.